The clone carrying this T cell receptor (beta chain) was detected a few times. Its matching antigen is unknown. One junction end does not reproduce the germline sequence, and a read error may be involved. This sample was included in a study of T cell repertoires in cytomegalovirus infection. The germline gives CDR1 LNHNV, CDR2 YYDKDF (reference sequence). The CDR3 sequence is 15 residues long. Via MiXCR, TCRdb re-called the reads, giving one row per CDR3 protein. Among 900,000 to 950,000 distinct CDR3 sequences listed, approximately 31% were seen once. This sample comprised cultured CD8+ T cells from PBMCs, obtained from culture after CMV antigen stimulation. The rearrangement links TRBV15 to TRBJ1-6; D is possibly TRBD1 (5 bases). This receptor was taken from a human donor in good health (CMV status not recorded). Some clones in this sample may be carry-over from other donors' samples. CDR3 sequence reads: CVTSRDLGVGSPLHF. In DNA form, the CDR3 reads TGTGTCACCAGCAGAGATTTAGGGGTCGGTTCACCCCTCCACTTT.